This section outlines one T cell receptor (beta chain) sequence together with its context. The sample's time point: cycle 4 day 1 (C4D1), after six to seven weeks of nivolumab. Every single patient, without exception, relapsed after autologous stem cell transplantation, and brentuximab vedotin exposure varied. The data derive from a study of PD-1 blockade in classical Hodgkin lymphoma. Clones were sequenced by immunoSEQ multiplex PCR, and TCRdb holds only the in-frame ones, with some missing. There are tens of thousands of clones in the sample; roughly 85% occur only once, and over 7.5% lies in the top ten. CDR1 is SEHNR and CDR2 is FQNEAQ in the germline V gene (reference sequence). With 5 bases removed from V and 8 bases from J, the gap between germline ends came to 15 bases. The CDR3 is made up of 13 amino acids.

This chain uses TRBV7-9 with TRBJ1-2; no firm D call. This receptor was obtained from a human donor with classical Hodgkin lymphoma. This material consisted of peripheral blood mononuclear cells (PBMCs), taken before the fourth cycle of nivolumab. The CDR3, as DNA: TGTGCCAGCAGCCCTACAAATTCCGACGGCTACACCTTC. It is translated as CASSPTNSDGYTF.